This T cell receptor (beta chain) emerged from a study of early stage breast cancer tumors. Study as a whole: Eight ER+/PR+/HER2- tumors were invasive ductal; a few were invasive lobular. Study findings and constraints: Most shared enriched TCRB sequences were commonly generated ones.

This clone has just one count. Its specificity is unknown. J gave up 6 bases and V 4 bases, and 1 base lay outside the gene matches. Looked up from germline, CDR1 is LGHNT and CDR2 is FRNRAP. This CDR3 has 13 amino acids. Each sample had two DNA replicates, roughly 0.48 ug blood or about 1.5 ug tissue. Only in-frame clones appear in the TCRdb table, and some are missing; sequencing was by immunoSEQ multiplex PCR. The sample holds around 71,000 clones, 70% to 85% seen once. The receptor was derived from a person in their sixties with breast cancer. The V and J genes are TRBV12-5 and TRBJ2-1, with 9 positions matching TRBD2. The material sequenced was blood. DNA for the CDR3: TGTGCTAGTGGTTCTAGCGGGGTCAATGAGCAGTTCTTC. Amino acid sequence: CASGSSGVNEQFF.